This TCR beta chain was observed in a study of CD8 T cells in Susac syndrome. This CDR3 has 12 residues. Germline lookup yields CDR1 MNHEY and CDR2 SMNVEV (reference sequence). Trimming cost V 6 bases and J 10 bases; bases outside gene matches: 5. With random hexamers, reverse transcription was performed on about 0.5 to 1 ug of RNA. TCRdb itself ran the immunoSEQ multiplex PCR reads through MiXCR, one entry per CDR3 protein. This table holds about 200,000 distinct CDR3 sequences, roughly 96% found once. Sequenced input: CD4+ T cells from PBMCs. This receptor was taken from a human donor in good health. This chain links TRBV27 with TRBJ2-1; 8 bases align to TRBD1. The CDR3 sequence: CASRDRVEEQFF. Written as DNA, the CDR3 is TGTGCCAGCAGGGACAGGGTTGAGGAGCAGTTCTTC.